The subject of this entry is one T cell receptor (beta chain). It lacks a known antigen. No quality values exist for individual bases; no much larger clone is one base distant. The data belong to a study of T cell changes during pregnancy in multiple sclerosis (dated by TCRdb to between 2018 and 2021). In the study overall: Changes in the T cell repertoire over the course of pregnancy were examined in this study in women with multiple sclerosis.

Libraries came from the immunoSEQ multiplex PCR assay. Here the immuneACCESS table is served through TCRdb, limited to in-frame sequences with V and J called. Missing clones are a known gap in these copies; in checked studies unresolved V genes cover under half, and the rest lacks a known reason. This sample comprises fewer than 65,000 clones, about 89% of them detected only once. The ten largest clones take up about a tenth of the sample. The germline V gene sets CDR1 to SNHLY and CDR2 to FYNNEI. V is clipped by 7 bases and J by 15 bases, and the sequence between their germline boundaries is 18 bases long. Measured from the cysteine to the phenylalanine, the CDR3 is 12 residues long. The retained sequence is limited to the CDR3, 36 bases, with the frame set at the first base.

This clonotype originated in a female donor with multiple sclerosis, enrolled in a pregnancy study. The rearrangement joined TRBV2 to TRBJ1-4; a tentative D match to TRBD1 spans 5 bases. The sample here was CD8+ T cells from peripheral blood mononuclear cells, taken after pregnancy. The sequenced DNA is TGTGCCAGCAATCCTAGGGGCCAAGGCGTGTTTTTT. Its coded protein is CASNPRGQGVFF. Supplemented by the reference TRBV2 and TRBJ1-4 proteins around the CDR3, the complete variable domain is EPEVTQTPSHQVTQMGQEVILRCVPISNHLYFYWYRQILGQKVEFLVSFYNNEISEKSEIFDDQFSVERPDGSNFTLKIRSTKLEDSAMYFCASNPRGQGVFFGSGTQLSVL.